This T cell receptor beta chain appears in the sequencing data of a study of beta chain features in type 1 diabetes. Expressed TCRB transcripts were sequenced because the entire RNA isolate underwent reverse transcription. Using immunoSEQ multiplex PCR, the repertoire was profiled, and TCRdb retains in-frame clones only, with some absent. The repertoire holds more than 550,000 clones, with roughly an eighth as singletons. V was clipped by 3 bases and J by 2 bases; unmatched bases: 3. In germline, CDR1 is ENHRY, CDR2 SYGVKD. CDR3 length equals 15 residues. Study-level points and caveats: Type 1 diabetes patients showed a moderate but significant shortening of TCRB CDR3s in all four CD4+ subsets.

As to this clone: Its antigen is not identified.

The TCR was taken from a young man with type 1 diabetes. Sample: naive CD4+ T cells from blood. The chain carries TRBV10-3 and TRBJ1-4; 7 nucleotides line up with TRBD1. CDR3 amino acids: CAISDPRGTNEKLFF. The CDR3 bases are TGTGCCATCAGTGATCCCAGGGGGACTAATGAAAAACTGTTTTTT.